Presented here are 21 T cell receptor beta chains from one specimen sequenced in a study of identifying expanded T cells in peripheral blood. Libraries were prepared by immunoSEQ multiplex PCR; TCRdb keeps only in-frame clonotypes and omits some of them. The table has 80,000 to 90,000 clones, approximately 89% seen once. Sequenced input: blood. These receptors were collected from a person aged 18 to 75 in good health.

The V and J genes are TRBV18 and TRBJ2-7, with 12 positions matching TRBD2. This CDR3 has 16 residues. V was clipped by 3 bases and J by 3 bases; unmatched bases: 6. The germline V gene has CDR1 KGHSH and CDR2 LQKENI. CDR3 coding DNA: TGTGCCAGCTCACCGCCTCCTAGCGGGGGGGTCTACGAGCAGTACTTC. Its protein is CASSPPPSGGVYEQYF.

This clone is a singleton in its sample. In the same sample, other DNA sequences code for this CDR3. The gene calls are TRBV9 and TRBJ2-7, with 10 bases identical to TRBD1. This CDR3 is built from 14 residues. The trim removed 0 bases at V and 4 bases at J, leaving 1 base unmatched. Looked up from germline, CDR1 is SGDLS and CDR2 is YYNGEE. The CDR3 DNA reads TGTGCCAGCAGCGTAGGACAGGGGGCTTACGAGCAGTACTTC. Translating it yields CASSVGQGAYEQYF.

The chain joins TRBV7-2 to TRBJ2-3; D may be TRBD1 (5 bases). Germline loops: CDR1 SGHTA, CDR2 FQGNSA. The CDR3 length is 15 residues. Trimming removed 2 bases from V and 3 bases from J, with 12 bases in between. This CDR3 is CASSLFKAGTDTQYF. For the CDR3, the DNA is TGTGCCAGCAGCTTATTCAAGGCAGGGACAGATACGCAGTATTTT.

CDR3 bases: TGTGCCAGCAGCGACCGGGGGATCGGGGAGACCCAGTACTTC. Amino acid sequence: CASSDRGIGETQYF. V usage is TRBV11-3 and J usage is TRBJ2-5; D is possibly TRBD2 (6 bases). V was clipped by 5 bases and J by 5 bases, with 15 bases between them. Germline loops: CDR1 SGHNT, CDR2 YENEEA. CDR3 length equals 14 residues.

The chain joins TRBV7-3 to TRBJ2-7; perhaps TRBD1 as D (5 bases). The ends were cut back, 1 base at V and 4 bases at J, with 11 bases in the middle. Germline assignment: CDR1 SGHTA and CDR2 FQGTGA. This CDR3 has 14 residues. The CDR3 sequence is CASSLMAGPYEQYF. For the CDR3, the DNA is TGTGCCAGCAGCTTAATGGCAGGGCCTTACGAGCAGTACTTC.

The gene calls are TRBV19 and TRBJ1-1, with D perhaps matching TRBD1 (5 bases). V dropped 5 bases and J dropped 1 base, with 11 bases sitting between them. The CDR3 consists of 14 residues. The germline gives CDR1 LNHDA, CDR2 SQIVND (reference sequence). CDR3 nucleotide sequence: TGTGCCAGTAGTTGGGGGGTCCGGAACACTGAAGCTTTCTTT. This sequence encodes CASSWGVRNTEAFF.

V and J are TRBV5-4 and TRBJ2-1, with D maybe TRBD2 (5 bases). V shed 0 bases and J shed 7 bases, with 17 bases lying between them. Germline lookup yields CDR1 SGHNT and CDR2 YYREEE (reference sequence). This CDR3 contains 16 residues. The CDR3 spells CASSLESASPSNEQFF. In nucleotides, the CDR3 is TGTGCCAGCAGCTTGGAGTCTGCTAGCCCGAGTAATGAGCAGTTCTTC.

V gene TRBV5-1 combines with J gene TRBJ2-3, with TRBD2 matching 15 bases. The CDR3 has 19 amino acids. Germline lookup yields CDR1 SGHRS and CDR2 YFSETQ. Germline trimming cut 4 bases from V and 0 bases from J; bases unmatched to any gene: 9. Here the CDR3 reads CASSPGGLAGGTSTDTQYF. Written as DNA, the CDR3 is TGCGCCAGCAGCCCGGGGGGACTAGCGGGAGGAACTAGCACAGATACGCAGTATTTT.

This rearrangement joins TRBV9 to TRBJ1-2, with D unclear. This CDR3 contains 12 residues. The V and J ends lost 9 bases and 2 bases respectively, with 11 bases between them. Germline loops: CDR1 SGDLS, CDR2 YYNGEE. The CDR3 DNA reads TGTGCCACACTGGAGGGAAACTATGGCTACACCTTC. Its protein is CATLEGNYGYTF.

This sequence joins TRBV30 and TRBJ1-2, with D perhaps matching TRBD1 (5 bases). CDR3 length equals 14 residues. Trimming shortened V by 5 bases and J by 4 bases, and 17 bases separated the two germline ends. Per germline, CDR1 GTSNPN and CDR2 SVGIG (reference sequence). CDR3 region: CAWQPGAQGYGYTF. CDR3 nucleotide sequence: TGTGCCTGGCAACCTGGGGCTCAGGGCTATGGCTACACCTTC.

The chain recombines TRBV19 with TRBJ2-1; 8 bases are shared with TRBD2. The CDR3 loop spans 15 amino acids. CDR1 is LNHDA and CDR2 is SQIVND in the germline V gene (reference sequence). Unmatched junction bases numbered 9, after V lost 7 bases and J lost 4 bases. In nucleotides, the CDR3 is TGTGCCAGTACCGGAGCGGGAGAGCTGTACAATGAGCAGTTCTTC. It encodes CASTGAGELYNEQFF.

The CDR3 DNA reads TGTGCCAGCAACGGACTAGCGGGAGCCGAGCAGTACTTC. Protein sequence: CASNGLAGAEQYF. This rearrangement joins TRBV14 to TRBJ2-7; TRBD2 aligns across 13 bases. The CDR3 runs to 13 residues. Germline lookup yields CDR1 SGHDN and CDR2 FVKESK. V lost 7 bases, J lost 6 bases, and 3 bases stayed unmatched.

The chain joins TRBV11-2 to TRBJ2-7; weak D call: TRBD2 (5 bases). This CDR3 is built from 13 residues. Trimming took off 5 bases at V and 9 bases at J, with 17 bases between the two ends. In germline, CDR1 is SGHAT, CDR2 FQNNGV. DNA of the CDR3: TGTGCCAGCAGCCCAGGCCCCCTGAGCGGGCAGTACTTC. Translation gives CASSPGPLSGQYF.

The CDR3 protein is CASSSSPAQTEDYGYTF. For the CDR3, the DNA is TGTGCCAGCAGTTCGAGCCCAGCCCAGACAGAGGACTATGGCTACACCTTC. This chain connects TRBV27 to TRBJ1-2; D may be TRBD1 (5 bases). V was shortened by 4 bases and J by 3 bases, with 21 bases between the two germline ends. In germline, CDR1 is MNHEY, CDR2 SMNVEV (reference sequence). The CDR3 loop spans 17 amino acids.

The V and J genes are TRBV7-2 and TRBJ2-1, with D uncertain. The CDR3 sequence is 12 residues long. Germline V lookup: CDR1 SGHTA, CDR2 FQGNSA. Trimming pared 4 bases from V and 9 bases from J, leaving 10 bases between. In DNA, the CDR3 is TGTGCCAGCAGCTCAGATTGGGGTGAGCAGTTCTTC. Translated: CASSSDWGEQFF.

The DNA of the CDR3 is TGCGCCAGCAGCCAAGATTTAGCGGGGGCCGGGGGGGATACGCAGTATTTT. Its protein is CASSQDLAGAGGDTQYF. The V and J genes are TRBV4-3 and TRBJ2-3, with TRBD2 matching over 9 bases. The germline gives CDR1 LGHNA, CDR2 YSLEER. The CDR3 has 17 residues. Trimming cost V 0 bases and J 6 bases; bases outside gene matches: 10.

This chain connects TRBV19 to TRBJ1-2; 7 nucleotides agree with TRBD1. The V and J ends lost 7 bases and 4 bases, in that order; junction bases with no gene match: 9. CDR3 size: 14 residues. Per germline, CDR1 LNHDA and CDR2 SQIVND (reference sequence). The DNA of the CDR3 is TGTGCCAGTACCCCAGGGGGGACAGTCTATGGCTACACCTTC. It is translated as CASTPGGTVYGYTF.

V and J are TRBV19 and TRBJ2-2; 9 positions agree with TRBD1. Germline CDR1 and CDR2: LNHDA and SQIVND (reference sequence). The ends lost 4 bases at V and 1 base at J; junction bases unmatched: 4. The CDR3 length is 16 residues. CDR3 DNA: TGTGCCAGTAGTAAGGGACAGGGATTGAACACCGGGGAGCTGTTTTTT. Amino acids: CASSKGQGLNTGELFF.

The table lists this clone with a few counts. The genes are TRBV2 and TRBJ2-3, with D possibly matching TRBD1 (6 bases). Germline lookup yields CDR1 SNHLY and CDR2 FYNNEI. Between the trimmed V and J ends, which lost 7 bases and 3 bases, there was a span of 14 bases. The CDR3 loop spans 14 amino acids. The CDR3 nucleotides are TGTGCCAGCACACGGACAGAGGGAACAGATACGCAGTATTTT. Encoded protein: CASTRTEGTDTQYF.

Concerning this clone itself: Relative to the germline gene, one junction end is altered; a read error may explain this. The chain combines TRBV6-5 with TRBJ2-1; D is perhaps TRBD2 (6 bases). Germline CDR1 reads MNHEY; CDR2 reads SVGAGI. The CDR3 runs 14 residues. This chain's CDR3 is CASSKGLLYDEQFF. DNA of the CDR3: TGTGCCAGCAGTAAGGGACTCCTCTACGATGAGCAGTTCTTC.

The chain links TRBV27 to TRBJ2-3; D call uncertain. V lost 6 bases to trimming and J lost 2 bases, with 9 bases between them. CDR1 is MNHEY, CDR2 SMNVEV, per germline (reference sequence). CDR3 size: 13 residues. DNA for the CDR3: TGTGCCAGCAGCCCTTCTCCCACAGATACGCAGTATTTT. It codes for CASSPSPTDTQYF.